A single sample gave rise to the 28 T cell receptor beta chains below, sequenced in a study of identical twins. TCRdb re-analysed the 5' RACE reads in MiXCR, keeping a single row per CDR3 protein. The sample records about 530,000 distinct CDR3 sequences, 15% being singletons. This sample was shared with a second study, whose subject was yellow fever vaccine responses in identical twins.

The specimen sequenced was CD4+ T cells sorted from blood. These receptors all come from a woman aged 18-30 years in good health.

The chain couples TRBV5-1 to TRBJ2-1, with D maybe TRBD2 (6 bases). The CDR3 has 14 residues. The germline CDR1 and CDR2 sequences are SGHRS and YFSETQ. V lost 4 bases, J lost 7 bases, and 15 bases lay in between. CDR3 sequence: CASSLFGSGNEQFF. DNA for the CDR3: TGCGCCAGCAGCCTGTTTGGTAGCGGAAATGAGCAGTTCTTC. Full variable domain (outside the CDR3, taken from reference TRBV5-1 and TRBJ2-1): KAGVTQTPRYLIKTRGQQVTLSCSPISGHRSVSWYQQTPGQGLQFLFEYFSETQRNKGNFPGRFSGRQFSNSRSEMNVSTLELGDSALYLCASSLFGSGNEQFFGPGTRLTVL.

This chain links TRBV12-3 or TRBV12-4 with TRBJ1-6; D is possibly TRBD1 (5 bases). Trimming left V 3 bases short and J 9 bases short, with 15 bases between. The CDR3 is 15 amino acids. In DNA, the CDR3 is TGTGCCAGCAGTTTGGGTCGGGGGGTTGGTTCACCCCTCCACTTT. This encodes CASSLGRGVGSPLHF.

V gene TRBV7-8 combines with J gene TRBJ2-1; 11 nucleotides align to TRBD2. Germline CDR1 and CDR2: SGHVS and FQNEAQ. Trimming at V came to 6 bases and at J to 6 bases, leaving 19 bases not matched to a gene. This CDR3 has 19 residues. The CDR3 DNA is TGTGCCAGCAGGACGGCAGCGTCGCTAACTAGCGGGGGACCCAATGAGCAGTTCTTC. Its protein product is CASRTAASLTSGGPNEQFF.

At least ten counts were recorded for this clonotype. The chain couples TRBV5-1 to TRBJ2-3, with D unclear. Trimming removed 7 bases at V and 2 bases at J, with 20 bases between. This CDR3 contains 16 residues. The germline CDR1 and CDR2 sequences are SGHRS and YFSETQ. CDR3: CASPPRLDGPTDTQYF. Here the CDR3 DNA reads TGCGCCAGCCCGCCGAGACTCGACGGACCCACAGATACGCAGTATTTT.

The V and J genes are TRBV20-1 and TRBJ1-4; TRBD1 might be the D (5 bases). Germline CDR1 reads DFQATT; CDR2 reads SNEGSKA (reference sequence). This CDR3 spans 16 amino acids. V shed 0 bases and J shed 4 bases, with 15 bases lying between them. This CDR3 reads CSARDRFRQINEKLFF. The CDR3 DNA reads TGCAGTGCTAGAGATCGCTTTCGACAGATTAATGAAAAACTGTTTTTT.

There are a few counts of this clonotype. The chain uses TRBV7-6 and TRBJ2-5; 13 bases are shared with TRBD2. Trimming removed 3 bases from V and 1 base from J; junction bases left unmatched: 2. Germline V gene lookup returns CDR1 SGHVS and CDR2 FNYEAQ. CDR3 size: 16 residues. The CDR3 region is CASSLTSGRSQETQYF. The CDR3 nucleotides are TGTGCCAGCAGCTTGACTAGCGGGAGGTCCCAAGAGACCCAGTACTTC.

This clonotype was recorded a few times. The chain carries TRBV20-1 and TRBJ2-4, with TRBD2 as a possible D gene (6 bases). V was cut by 6 bases and J by 0 bases, with 15 bases left in between. CDR3 length equals 15 residues. The germline CDR1 and CDR2 sequences are DFQATT and SNEGSKA (reference sequence). CDR3 nucleotides: TGCAGTGCCCGGGGAGGCATCCTAGCCAAAAACATTCAGTACTTC. Translated: CSARGGILAKNIQYF.

This clonotype showed up just a few times. The chain couples TRBV12-3 or TRBV12-4 to TRBJ1-4; a weak D match, TRBD1 (5 bases). The CDR3 length is 16 residues. V lost 5 bases and J 5 bases, leaving 18 bases between the germline ends. In nucleotides, the CDR3 is TGTGCCAGCAGTCCCTCCCGGGGGACCGGCAATGAAAAACTGTTTTTT. It specifies CASSPSRGTGNEKLFF.

At least ten counts were recorded for this clonotype. V gene TRBV5-1 combines with J gene TRBJ2-5; TRBD2 agrees at 13 bases. The CDR3 totals 16 residues. The germline V gene has CDR1 SGHRS and CDR2 YFSETQ. With V trimmed by 0 bases and J by 5 bases, 4 bases remained unmatched. The DNA for the CDR3 is TGCGCCAGCAGCTTGGTAACTAGCGGGAGGGCTGAGACCCAGTACTTC. Its protein is CASSLVTSGRAETQYF. Variable domain in full (rest from reference TRBV5-1 and TRBJ2-5): KAGVTQTPRYLIKTRGQQVTLSCSPISGHRSVSWYQQTPGQGLQFLFEYFSETQRNKGNFPGRFSGRQFSNSRSEMNVSTLELGDSALYLCASSLVTSGRAETQYFGPGTRLLVL.

The V call is TRBV6-1, the J call TRBJ2-5; no definite D call. CDR1 and CDR2 from the germline V gene are MNHNS and SASEGT. V gave up 5 bases and J gave up 3 bases, with 7 bases separating them. This CDR3 spans 12 amino acids. The DNA for the CDR3 is TGTGCCAGCAGTCGAAAGGAAGAGACCCAGTACTTC. Translating gives CASSRKEETQYF.

This clonotype was recorded many times. The rearrangement uses TRBV11-2 and TRBJ1-1; tentative D call: TRBD1 (5 bases). CDR1 and CDR2 (germline): SGHAT, FQNNGV. The CDR3 spans 14 residues. V lost 5 bases and J 0 bases, leaving 10 bases between the germline ends. CDR3 region: CASSVGTVNTEAFF. CDR3 sequence (DNA): TGTGCCAGCAGCGTCGGGACGGTGAACACTGAAGCTTTCTTT.

The chain combines TRBV10-3 with TRBJ2-5, with TRBD1 matching over 7 bases. CDR1 is ENHRY and CDR2 is SYGVKD in the germline V gene. The CDR3 is made up of 16 amino acids. J was trimmed by 4 bases and V by 8 bases; bases with no gene match: 16. The DNA of the CDR3 is TGTGCCATCGGGCAGGCCCTCAGGGGGTCGGTAGAGACCCAGTACTTC. Protein sequence: CAIGQALRGSVETQYF.

V usage is TRBV5-1 and J usage is TRBJ2-7; TRBD1 matches at 7 bases. The ends lost 3 bases at V and 5 bases at J; junction bases unmatched: 14. This CDR3 is 16 amino acids long. Germline CDR1 SGHRS, CDR2 YFSETQ. Here the CDR3 DNA reads TGCGCCAGCAGCTCACCCCAGGGGGTACTTTCCCACGAGCAGTACTTC. It translates to CASSSPQGVLSHEQYF.

This clonotype has only a few counts. The V and J genes are TRBV3-1 and TRBJ1-4; D ambiguous. This CDR3 spans 15 amino acids. CDR1 and CDR2 (germline): LGHDT, YNNKEL (reference sequence). V lost 1 base and J 10 bases, leaving 16 bases between the germline ends. CDR3 coding DNA: TGTGCCAGCAGCCAAGCCACAGCCCTAAGAGGAAAACTGTTTTTT. It yields the protein CASSQATALRGKLFF. The whole variable domain, remainder taken from reference TRBV3-1 and TRBJ1-4, is DTAVSQTPKYLVTQMGNDKSIKCEQNLGHDTMYWYKQDSKKFLKIMFSYNNKELIINETVPNRFSPKSPDKAHLNLHINSLELGDSAVYFCASSQATALRGKLFFGSGTQLSVL.

This clonotype turned up a few times. J is TRBJ2-3 and V is TRBV24-1; perhaps TRBD1 as D (5 bases). V dropped 4 bases and J dropped 2 bases, with 12 bases sitting between them. The CDR3 sequence is 15 residues long. CDR1 and CDR2 from the germline V gene are KGHDR and SFDVKD. The CDR3 region has the DNA TGTGCCACCAGTGAAGTGGGGCAGATCACAGATACGCAGTATTTT. Amino acids: CATSEVGQITDTQYF.

This clonotype was observed a handful of times. This chain uses TRBV6-1 with TRBJ1-2; maybe TRBD1 (5 bases). The CDR3 length is 20 residues. V dropped 4 bases and J dropped 1 base, with 28 bases sitting between them. From germline, CDR1 is MNHNS and CDR2 SASEGT. The CDR3 sequence: CASSAKALVRQGADNYGYTF. The CDR3 DNA reads as TGTGCCAGCAGTGCAAAGGCCTTAGTACGGCAGGGAGCCGATAACTATGGCTACACCTTC.

The chain recombines TRBV11-2 with TRBJ2-7; D may be TRBD1 or TRBD2 (5 bases each). The V gene lost 0 bases and the J gene lost 4 bases, with 13 bases spanning the gap. The germline gives CDR1 SGHAT, CDR2 FQNNGV. This CDR3 contains 15 residues. DNA for the CDR3: TGTGCCAGCAGCTTAGATTTGGGGGAGCTTTACGAGCAGTACTTC. Translation: CASSLDLGELYEQYF.

This clonotype has at least ten counts. The gene calls are TRBV12-3 or TRBV12-4 and TRBJ1-2; D is uncertain. Trimming left V 4 bases short and J 8 bases short, with 11 bases between. The CDR3 consists of 12 residues. This chain's CDR3 is CASSSPARGYTF. The CDR3 DNA reads as TGTGCCAGCAGTTCCCCTGCTCGGGGCTACACCTTC.

V and J are TRBV7-9 and TRBJ2-5, with 9 bases fitting TRBD2. The CDR3 loop spans 17 amino acids. With V trimmed by 2 bases and J by 4 bases, 11 bases remained unmatched. Germline V gene data show CDR1 as SEHNR and CDR2 as FQNEAQ (reference sequence). CDR3 sequence reads: CASSLKGPGLAAETQYF. The CDR3 nucleotides read TGTGCCAGCAGCTTAAAAGGCCCGGGACTAGCTGCAGAGACCCAGTACTTC.

This clonotype was counted only a few times. This rearrangement joins TRBV20-1 to TRBJ2-1, with TRBD2 matching over 13 bases. V lost 5 bases and J lost 7; bases outside the gene matches: 8. Germline V CDR1 and CDR2: DFQATT, SNEGSKA (reference sequence). This CDR3 has 15 residues. The CDR3: CSASGTSGIGNEQFF. The CDR3, as DNA: TGCAGTGCTTCCGGGACTAGCGGGATCGGGAATGAGCAGTTCTTC.

The chain carries TRBV3-1 and TRBJ2-7; 7 bases map to TRBD1. V lost 1 base and J lost 4; bases outside the gene matches: 4. The CDR3 sequence is 14 residues long. Germline CDR1 and CDR2: LGHDT and YNNKEL (reference sequence). CDR3 bases: TGTGCCAGCAGCCAAGGCGCCAGGGGGTACGAGCAGTACTTC. Translation gives CASSQGARGYEQYF.

The chain employs TRBV12-5 and TRBJ2-5, with 13 bases that match TRBD2. Germline lookup yields CDR1 LGHNT and CDR2 FRNRAP. The length of the CDR3 is 16 residues. Unmatched junction bases numbered 0, after V lost 1 base and J lost 1 base. The CDR3 DNA reads TGTGCTAGTGGTTTGGGACTAGCGGGGGGCCAAGAGACCCAGTACTTC. Residues: CASGLGLAGGQETQYF. The entire variable domain, with the rest obtained from reference TRBV12-5 and TRBJ2-5, is as follows: DARVTQTPRHKVTEMGQEVTMRCQPILGHNTVFWYRQTMMQGLELLAYFRNRAPLDDSGMPKDRFSAEMPDATLATLKIQPSEPRDSAVYFCASGLGLAGGQETQYFGPGTRLLVL.

This clonotype appeared a few times. The chain joins TRBV6-1 to TRBJ2-1; 9 bases align to TRBD2. V was pared by 0 bases and J by 7 bases, with 4 bases of the junction left unmatched. CDR3 size: 15 residues. The germline CDR1 and CDR2 sequences are MNHNS and SASEGT. In DNA form, the CDR3 reads TGTGCCAGCAGTGAAGCTGGCGGGGGGGCTAATGAGCAGTTCTTC. It yields the protein CASSEAGGGANEQFF.

At least ten counts were recorded for this clonotype. The V call is TRBV5-1, the J call TRBJ1-2; D remains unclear. Germline CDR1 reads SGHRS; CDR2 reads YFSETQ. The CDR3 is made up of 17 amino acids. Trimming took 0 bases from V and 4 from J, leaving 19 bases between them. The CDR3 nucleotides are TGCGCCAGCAGCTTGGTTGGGGAGCACTTAGCGGGCTATGGCTACACCTTC. Translating gives CASSLVGEHLAGYGYTF.

This clonotype was seen a few times. The chain employs TRBV7-2 and TRBJ2-4; tentative D call: TRBD2 (6 bases). CDR1 is SGHTA and CDR2 is FQGNSA in the germline V gene. This CDR3 has 12 residues. Trimming shortened V by 3 bases and J by 7 bases, and 7 bases separated the two germline ends. In DNA form, the CDR3 reads TGTGCCAGCAGCTTGGCGGGGAACATTCAGTACTTC. Its translation is CASSLAGNIQYF.

There are a few counts of this clonotype. The rearrangement uses TRBV20-1 and TRBJ1-1; D is unclear. This CDR3 has 14 residues. The germline V gene has CDR1 DFQATT and CDR2 SNEGSKA (reference sequence). Trimming took 2 bases from V and 4 from J, leaving 14 bases between them. CDR3: CSARQDTGPTEAFF. In DNA form, the CDR3 reads TGCAGTGCTAGACAAGACACCGGGCCCACTGAAGCTTTCTTT.

The sample holds a few counts of this clonotype. The chain carries TRBV27 and TRBJ2-1; 10 nucleotides agree with TRBD2. CDR1 and CDR2 (germline): MNHEY, SMNVEV (reference sequence). Losses at the gene ends were 3 bases for V and 6 bases for J; bases not matched to a gene: 5. The CDR3 length is 15 residues. The DNA for the CDR3 is TGTGCCAGCAGTTTTGTAACTAGCGGGGTCAATGAGCAGTTCTTC. Protein: CASSFVTSGVNEQFF.

This clonotype was counted between two and nine times. V usage is TRBV12-3 or TRBV12-4 and J usage is TRBJ2-2; D is undetermined. Between the trimmed V and J ends, which lost 6 bases and 7 bases, there was a span of 9 bases. The CDR3 contains 12 residues. CDR3: CASSRVDGELFF. Here the CDR3 DNA reads TGTGCCAGCAGCAGAGTTGACGGGGAGCTGTTTTTT.